The following is a T cell receptor (beta chain) sequence with its context. The source of the sample is a study of neurological immune-mediated disorders. TCRdb independently ran MiXCR on the 5' RACE reads; one entry per CDR3 protein. The table lists about 38,000 distinct CDR3 sequences, roughly 4.8% of them singletons. CDR3 size: 14 residues. Germline lookup yields CDR1 SGHNT and CDR2 YYREEE (reference sequence). J was trimmed by 5 bases and V by 1 base; bases with no gene match: 5. The receptor comes from a man aged 18 to 30 in good health. The sequencing input was CD4+ T cells from blood. V is TRBV5-4 and J is TRBJ2-5, with TRBD1 matching 7 bases. CDR3 DNA sequence: TGTGCCAGCAGCTTGCGACAGGGCGGGGAGACCCAGTACTTC. Protein: CASSLRQGGETQYF.